This T cell receptor beta chain originates from a study of regulatory T cells in long-lasting Graves disease. The sample holds many counts of this clonotype. Building the TCR beta libraries relied on iRepertoire HTBI primers, and CDR3 regions underwent Arm-PCR. MiXCR was run by TCRdb on the multiplex PCR reads, yielding one entry per CDR3 protein. The sample has over 300,000 distinct CDR3 sequences; 20% are singletons. Trimming pared 7 bases from V and 9 bases from J, leaving 19 bases between. The germline V gene has CDR1 SNHLY and CDR2 FYNNEI. This CDR3 spans 15 amino acids. Sample time point: persistent/refractory GD, antithyroid drugs over 5 years with positive TRAb. TCR sequences were obtained from RNA taken from PBMCs.

The receptor's source is a female donor with Graves disease. The sample here was peripheral blood mononuclear cells (PBMCs), taken when the disease was refractory, from a patient treated with antithyroid drugs. The rearrangement links TRBV2 to TRBJ1-6, with a tentative D call TRBD1 (5 bases). CDR3 amino acids: CASNRGIEDGSPLHF. The CDR3 nucleotides read TGTGCCAGCAACCGGGGGATCGAGGATGGTTCACCCCTCCACTTT.